This T cell receptor beta chain was recovered during a study of blood T cell repertoires in COVID-19. Study overall: The study drew acute and convalescent COVID-19 samples from the United States, Italy and Spain.

The CDR3 runs to 15 residues. J gave up 4 bases and V 3 bases, and 4 bases lay outside the gene matches. Germline CDR1 SGDLS, CDR2 YYNGEE. This clone was detected once. Here immunoSEQ multiplex PCR was the method, and the copy in TCRdb shows in-frame clones only, minus some. Altogether about 250,000 clones are present, approximately 90% being singletons, with the ten largest covering approximately 1.7%. This TCR was recovered from a man aged 35 to 55 who had recovered from COVID-19. The chain uses TRBV9 and TRBJ1-5; 10 bases line up with TRBD1. The sample taken for sequencing was PBMCs or T cells enriched from blood (not recorded which). The DNA of the CDR3 is TGTGCCAGCAGCGCAAGGACAGGGGGAAATCAGCCCCAGCATTTT. This translates into CASSARTGGNQPQHF. Combining the CDR3 with reference TRBV9 and TRBJ1-5 gives the whole variable domain DSGVTQTPKHLITATGQRVTLRCSPRSGDLSVYWYQQSLDQGLQFLIQYYNGEERAKGNILERFSAQQFPDLHSELNLSSLELGDSALYFCASSARTGGNQPQHFGDGTRLSIL.